This is a list of T cell receptor beta chains from one sample in a study of cytomegalovirus exposure and HLA in healthy donors. Method: immunoSEQ multiplex PCR; TCRdb's copy keeps in-frame clones and lacks some. This sample contains about 160,000 clones. Sequencing used PBMCs. These receptor sequences come from a woman aged 55-70 years in good health and CMV-seronegative. The CDR3 runs from the conserved cysteine through the conserved F or W. The D gene is left open where the match is weak.

V gene	J gene	D gene	CDR3 protein
TRBV19	TRBJ1-2	-	CASGPGTHYGYTF
TRBV29-1	TRBJ1-2	TRBD1	CSAATGGASGYTF
TRBV27	TRBJ1-6	-	CASSRTDTYNSPLHF
TRBV29-1	TRBJ2-7	-	CSVAPLGGEGFYEQYF
TRBV5-4	TRBJ1-2	TRBD1	CASSRSPGQVNYGYTF
TRBV9	TRBJ1-2	-	CASSAQGLGDGYTF
TRBV7-2	TRBJ2-7	-	CASSPNRFEQYF
TRBV5-1	TRBJ1-4	-	CASSLRMRWRSTNEKLFF
TRBV7-9	TRBJ1-1	TRBD1	CASSPTPGGTEAFF
TRBV5-5	TRBJ1-1	-	CASRLWQGDTEAFF
TRBV5-1	TRBJ2-3	TRBD1	CASSLGQGASTDTQYF
TRBV4-1	TRBJ1-5	-	CASSQDRSGGADQPQHF
TRBV5-1	TRBJ2-1	-	CASSLRVSNEQFF
TRBV2	TRBJ2-5	-	CASSNSGTRQETQYF
TRBV11-2	TRBJ1-6	-	CASSLASGNSPLHF
TRBV18	TRBJ2-7	-	CASSEVRSEQYF
TRBV27	TRBJ1-5	-	CASSLADRRRQPQHF
TRBV4-2	TRBJ1-6	-	CASSQDLPQGGQPWPLHF
TRBV11-2	TRBJ2-3	TRBD2	CASSSALAGGLYF